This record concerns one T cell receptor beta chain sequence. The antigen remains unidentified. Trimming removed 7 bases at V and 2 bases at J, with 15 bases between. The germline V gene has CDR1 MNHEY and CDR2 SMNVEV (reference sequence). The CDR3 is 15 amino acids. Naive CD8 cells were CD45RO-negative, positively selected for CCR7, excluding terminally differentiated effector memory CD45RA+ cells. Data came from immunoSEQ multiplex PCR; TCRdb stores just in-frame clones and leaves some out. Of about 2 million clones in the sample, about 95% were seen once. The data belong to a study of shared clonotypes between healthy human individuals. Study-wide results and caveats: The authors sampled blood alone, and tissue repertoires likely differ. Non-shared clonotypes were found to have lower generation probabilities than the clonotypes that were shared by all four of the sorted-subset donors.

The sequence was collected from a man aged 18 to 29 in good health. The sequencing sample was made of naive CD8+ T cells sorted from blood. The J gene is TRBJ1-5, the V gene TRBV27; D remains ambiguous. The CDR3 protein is CASTLSVEGNQPQHF. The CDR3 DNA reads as TGTGCCAGCACTCTGTCCGTGGAGGGCAATCAGCCCCAGCATTTT.